This T cell receptor (beta chain) was identified in a study of OX40 agonist ivuxolimab in advanced cancers. Study in general: The patients received ivuxolimab by intravenous route every 2 weeks at 0.01 to 10 mg/kg.

Germline CDR1 MDHEN, CDR2 SYDVKM. V was trimmed by 2 bases and J by 3 bases, leaving 10 bases between them. The CDR3 length is 14 residues. A remark on this clone: Its antigen is currently unknown.

Exclusion of a patient followed from autoimmune disease history or systemic immunosuppression. Repertoires were generated with immunoSEQ multiplex PCR, while TCRdb's copy carries only in-frame clones and drops some. The table lists 85,000 to 100,000 clones, approximately 93% of them singletons. Study-wide findings and caveats: Averaging showed that CD8+ T cells had more expanded clones than CD4+ did. It was also the case that some nonresponders had low normalized T-cell clonal expansion.

The V and J genes are TRBV28 and TRBJ1-2; possible D gene TRBD1, 6 bases. This TCR was sampled from an adult with an advanced solid tumor such as melanoma, head and neck, liver or kidney cancer. The sequencing used CD4+ or CD8+ T cells sorted from blood, collected in a trial of the OX40 agonist ivuxolimab. The CDR3 protein is CASSLGYRDYGYTF. CDR3 sequence (DNA): TGTGCCAGCAGTTTAGGGTACAGGGACTATGGCTACACCTTC.